The 19 T cell receptor beta chains in this list originate from one sample, sequenced in a study of shared clonotypes between healthy human individuals (TCRdb year 2020). Library generation was performed with the immunoSEQ multiplex PCR assay. TCRdb re-hosts the immuneACCESS table, in-frame sequences only. Its copies lack some clones; in the studies checked, an unresolved V gene accounts for under half of them, and the cause for the rest is not known. This sample lists about 1.1 million clones; about 80% were detected once. The ten top clones hold approximately 0.52% of the sample. Source material: memory CD4+ T cells from PBMCs. The intended sense of this specimen's cell subset or site label: CD45RA-negative fraction. The receptor source for this set is a man aged 18 to 30 in good health. Some clones in this sample may be carry-over from other donors' samples.

The rearrangement links TRBV19 to TRBJ1-1, with D perhaps TRBD1 (5 bases). V shed 3 bases and J shed 1 base, with 12 bases lying between them. CDR1 LNHDA and CDR2 SQIVND come from the germline V gene (reference sequence). The CDR3 is 15 residues long. CDR3: CASSMPGLQNTEAFF. Written as DNA, the CDR3 is TGTGCCAGTAGTATGCCGGGACTCCAGAACACTGAAGCTTTCTTT. Drawing the rest from reference TRBV19 and TRBJ1-1, the complete variable domain is DGGITQSPKYLFRKEGQNVTLSCEQNLNHDAMYWYRQDPGQGLRLIYYSQIVNDFQKGDIAEGYSVSREKKESFPLTVTSAQKNPTAFYLCASSMPGLQNTEAFFGQGTRLTVV.

CDR3 protein: CASSSLAGGGGEQYF. The CDR3 bases are TGTGCCAGCAGTTCCCTAGCGGGAGGGGGTGGAGAGCAGTACTTC. The chain links TRBV6-5 to TRBJ2-7, with TRBD2 matching over 12 bases. This CDR3 has 15 residues. Germline-derived CDR1 and CDR2 are MNHEY and SVGAGI. V lost 4 bases, J lost 7 bases, and 8 bases stayed unmatched.

This rearrangement joins TRBV5-6 to TRBJ2-3; perhaps D is TRBD1 or TRBD2 (5 bases each). Trimming stripped 0 bases from V and 1 base from J, with 12 bases between. Germline CDR1 reads SGHDT; CDR2 reads YYEEEE. This CDR3 has 16 residues. CDR3 loop: CASSLDISGRTDTQYF. CDR3 coding DNA: TGTGCCAGCAGCTTGGATATTTCGGGGCGCACAGATACGCAGTATTTT. Variable domain in full (rest from reference TRBV5-6 and TRBJ2-3): DAGVTQSPTHLIKTRGQQVTLRCSPKSGHDTVSWYQQALGQGPQFIFQYYEEEERQRGNFPDRFSGHQFPNYSSELNVNALLLGDSALYLCASSLDISGRTDTQYFGPGTRLTVL.

On this clone: Other DNA sequences in the sample encode the same CDR3. The chain recombines TRBV28 with TRBJ2-5; 11 bases are shared with TRBD2. In germline, CDR1 is MDHEN, CDR2 SYDVKM. V dropped 6 bases and J dropped 3; count of bases not matched to a gene: 6. There are 15 residues in the CDR3. CDR3 sequence: CASSPRGLAEETQYF. CDR3 DNA sequence: TGTGCCAGCAGCCCCCGGGGACTAGCGGAAGAGACCCAGTACTTC.

A remark on this clone: It may be a read error: a sequence one base away is much more abundant. This rearrangement joins TRBV6-5 to TRBJ2-3; 12 nucleotides match TRBD2. Germline-derived CDR1 and CDR2 are MNHEY and SVGAGI. The CDR3 is made up of 15 amino acids. DNA of the CDR3: TGTGCCAGCAGTTACCGGACTAGCGGGACAGATACGAAGTATTTT. Protein: CASSYRTSGTDTKYF.

The table lists this clone with a few counts. This chain connects TRBV30 to TRBJ1-5; a possible D gene is TRBD1 (5 bases). Between the trimmed V and J ends, which lost 0 bases and 6 bases, there was a span of 12 bases. Germline CDR1 GTSNPN, CDR2 SVGIG (reference sequence). The length of the CDR3 is 14 residues. CDR3 DNA sequence: TGTGCCTGGAGTGTCAGGGCGGGATTTCAGCCCCAGCATTTT. It translates to CAWSVRAGFQPQHF.

This sequence joins TRBV18 and TRBJ2-5, with no clear D. V was trimmed by 1 base and J by 5 bases, leaving 11 bases between them. This CDR3 comprises 14 residues. The germline V gene has CDR1 KGHSH and CDR2 LQKENI. The CDR3 reads CASSPLSLRETQYF. CDR3 bases: TGTGCCAGCTCACCACTTAGTTTGAGGGAGACCCAGTACTTC.

V and J are TRBV2 and TRBJ2-2; the match to TRBD1 covers 9 bases. This CDR3 is built from 14 residues. V shed 10 bases and J 4 bases; nucleotides not matched to a gene: 7. Germline lookup yields CDR1 SNHLY and CDR2 FYNNEI. The DNA for the CDR3 is TGTGCCAACATAGGACAGGGGTCCACCGGGGAGCTGTTTTTT. It translates to CANIGQGSTGELFF.

The chain links TRBV5-6 to TRBJ1-2; 7 positions agree with TRBD1. The CDR3 runs 15 residues. The ends lost 4 bases at V and 4 bases at J; junction bases unmatched: 10. Per germline, CDR1 SGHDT and CDR2 YYEEEE. CDR3 residues: CASSPRLTGPYGYTF. Here the CDR3 DNA reads TGTGCCAGCAGCCCGAGGCTGACAGGGCCCTATGGCTACACCTTC.

Regarding this clone: The sample contains more than one DNA sequence encoding this CDR3. CDR3 sequence: CASSLGTSGSMDTQYF. The CDR3 DNA sequence: TGTGCCAGCAGCCTAGGGACTAGCGGGAGCATGGATACGCAGTATTTT. The V and J genes are TRBV9 and TRBJ2-3; 14 bases are shared with TRBD2. V dropped 4 bases and J dropped 6; count of bases not matched to a gene: 7. Germline V gene sequence: CDR1 SGDLS, CDR2 YYNGEE. The length of the CDR3 is 16 residues. The entire variable domain, with the rest obtained from reference TRBV9 and TRBJ2-3, is as follows: DSGVTQTPKHLITATGQRVTLRCSPRSGDLSVYWYQQSLDQGLQFLIQYYNGEERAKGNILERFSAQQFPDLHSELNLSSLELGDSALYFCASSLGTSGSMDTQYFGPGTRLTVL.

The chain is built from TRBV9 and TRBJ2-1; 7 nucleotides line up with TRBD1. CDR1 is SGDLS, CDR2 YYNGEE, per germline. Losses at the gene ends were 4 bases for V and 9 bases for J; bases not matched to a gene: 13. The CDR3 has 15 residues. The CDR3 nucleotides read TGTGCCAGCAGCAGGGATAGGGGGCCGCCGGCTGAGCAGTTCTTC. Translation: CASSRDRGPPAEQFF.

The chain has TRBV5-1 and TRBJ2-1; 8 nucleotides align to TRBD2. The trim removed 4 bases at V and 8 bases at J, leaving 11 bases unmatched. This CDR3 region has 15 residues. CDR1 is SGHRS, CDR2 YFSETQ, per germline. DNA of the CDR3: TGCGCCAGCAGCCCCGGACTAGCCGGTCCGGATGAGCAGTTCTTC. It codes for CASSPGLAGPDEQFF.

The chain couples TRBV7-9 to TRBJ2-2, with D possibly being TRBD1 or TRBD2 (5 bases each). Trimming removed 0 bases at V and 4 bases at J, with 9 bases between. The CDR3 spans 15 residues. Germline loops: CDR1 SEHNR, CDR2 FQNEAQ (reference sequence). The CDR3 coding sequence is TGTGCCAGCAGCTTAGCGCTAGGGACCACCGGGGAGCTGTTTTTT. Its protein is CASSLALGTTGELFF.

This clone was observed a few times. The V gene is TRBV9, the J gene TRBJ2-5; D assignment may be TRBD1 or TRBD2 (6 bases each). In germline, CDR1 is SGDLS, CDR2 YYNGEE. The CDR3 is made up of 16 amino acids. V was shortened by 0 bases and J by 2 bases, with 14 bases between the two germline ends. The CDR3 coding sequence is TGTGCCAGCAGCGTAGGGAGAGGGGGGAATCAAGAGACCCAGTACTTC. Its translation is CASSVGRGGNQETQYF.

In DNA, the CDR3 is TGCGCCAGCAGCTGGGGGGACACAACCGGGGAGCTGTTTTTT. The encoded protein is CASSWGDTTGELFF. V and J are TRBV5-1 and TRBJ2-2; D is perhaps TRBD1 or TRBD2 (6 bases each). The CDR3 spans 14 residues. Germline CDR1 reads SGHRS; CDR2 reads YFSETQ. The V end lost 3 bases, the J end lost 5 bases, and 11 bases lay between the germline ends. Filled out from reference TRBV5-1 and TRBJ2-2, the complete variable domain reads KAGVTQTPRYLIKTRGQQVTLSCSPISGHRSVSWYQQTPGQGLQFLFEYFSETQRNKGNFPGRFSGRQFSNSRSEMNVSTLELGDSALYLCASSWGDTTGELFFGEGSRLTVL.

The count of this clone is one. V gene TRBV5-3 combines with J gene TRBJ2-1; D is unresolved. TRBV5-3 is annotated as an ORF whose role is uncertain. V lost 0 bases, J lost 6 bases, and 4 bases lay in between. The CDR3 is 12 residues long. CDR3: CARSLGGNEQFF. The CDR3 nucleotides read TGTGCCAGAAGCTTGGGGGGCAATGAGCAGTTCTTC.

The chain links TRBV20-1 to TRBJ2-1; D call uncertain. V was clipped by 3 bases and J by 5 bases, with 5 bases between them. Germline CDR1 reads DFQATT; CDR2 reads SNEGSKA (reference sequence). The CDR3 totals 11 residues. Written as DNA, the CDR3 is TGCAGTGCTAGTCTAAACAATGAGCAGTTCTTC. Translating gives CSASLNNEQFF.

CDR3 coding DNA: TGTGCCAGCAGCCAAGGCGGCCTAGAGAGGAACATTCAGTACTTC. Amino acid sequence: CASSQGGLERNIQYF. This chain links TRBV14 with TRBJ2-4, with unresolved D. This CDR3 has 15 residues. V was clipped by 1 base and J by 7 bases, with 14 bases between them. Germline values: CDR1 SGHDN, CDR2 FVKESK.

The gene calls are TRBV6-4 and TRBJ1-2; tentative D call: TRBD1 (5 bases). Trimming cost V 2 bases and J 4 bases, with 11 bases left between them. This CDR3 spans 14 amino acids. Germline values: CDR1 MRHNA, CDR2 SNTAGT. The CDR3 sequence: CASSDNRLSYGYTF. CDR3 sequence (DNA): TGTGCCAGCAGTGACAACAGGTTATCCTATGGCTACACCTTC.